A selection of T cell receptor beta chains follows, all from one sample in a study of cytomegalovirus exposure and HLA in healthy donors. TCRdb's table, derived via immunoSEQ multiplex PCR, lists solely in-frame clones and lacks some. The data show approximately 93,000 clones, with about 78% seen just once and 3% to 3.5% held by the top ten. The specimen sequenced was PBMCs. The receptors were sampled from a woman between 40 and 55 years old in good health and CMV-seronegative. The CDR3 runs from the conserved cysteine through the conserved F or W. A D gene is named only where the DNA matches it firmly. Rows give clone size only sometimes, using once, few, many, or a class for an expanded clone.

. TRBJ2-5 TRBV18 TRBD2 CASSPLQTSVSEETQYF TGTGCCAGCTCCCCGCTCCAAACTAGCGTCTCCGAAGAGACCCAGTACTTC
. TRBJ1-5 TRBV27 . CASSFGRDYQPQHF TGTGCCAGCAGTTTCGGCAGAGACTATCAGCCCCAGCATTTT
once TRBJ1-1 TRBV9 . CASSGAPQGGSNTEAFF TGTGCCAGCAGCGGAGCCCCACAGGGAGGGAGCAACACTGAAGCTTTCTTT
once TRBJ2-3 TRBV7-9 TRBD2 CASSLAWSSGRMYF TGTGCCAGCAGCTTAGCGTGGAGTAGCGGGAGAATGTATTTT
. TRBJ2-5 TRBV28 TRBD2 CASRAGTTRETQYF TGTGCCAGCAGAGCCGGGACTACCCGAGAGACCCAGTACTTC
. TRBJ1-3 TRBV6-5 . CASSYDFKAGGNTIYF TGTGCCAGCAGTTATGATTTTAAGGCAGGTGGAAACACCATATATTTT
. TRBJ1-1 TRBV2 . CASSRTTNTEAFF TGTGCCAGCAGCAGAACTACGAACACTGAAGCTTTCTTT
. TRBJ1-5 TRBV28 . CAHRRPGSNQPQHF TGTGCCCATCGAAGGCCGGGGAGCAATCAGCCCCAGCATTTT
once TRBJ2-5 TRBV10-3 . CAISGADRTKETQYF TGTGCCATCAGTGGGGCGGACAGAACTAAAGAGACCCAGTACTTC
. TRBJ2-7 TRBV5-4 TRBD2 CASSSTRTSPYEQYF TGTGCCAGCAGCTCAACACGGACTAGTCCCTACGAGCAGTACTTC
once TRBJ2-5 TRBV14 TRBD2 CASSPLTGGYSETQYF TGTGCCAGCAGCCCCTTGACGGGGGGGTACAGCGAGACCCAGTACTTC
few TRBJ1-1 TRBV7-3 TRBD1 CASSSGQHMNTEAFF TGTGCCAGCAGCTCGGGACAGCACATGAACACTGAAGCTTTCTTT
once TRBJ2-4 TRBV9 . CASSVSPAKNIQYF TGTGCCAGCAGCGTAAGCCCTGCCAAAAACATTCAGTACTTC
. TRBJ2-3 TRBV6-1 . CASKWDTFTDTQYF TGTGCCAGCAAGTGGGACACCTTCACAGATACGCAGTATTTT
. TRBJ1-1 TRBV10-3 . CAIRLTGLNTEAFF TGTGCCATCAGGCTAACAGGTTTGAACACTGAAGCTTTCTTT
. TRBJ1-4 TRBV5-1 . CASRPEGGQNEKLFF TGCGCCAGCAGACCCGAGGGGGGGCAGAATGAAAAACTGTTTTTT
. TRBJ1-5 TRBV5-1 . CASSADSNSNQPQHF TGCGCCAGCAGCGCGGACAGCAATAGCAATCAGCCCCAGCATTTT
. TRBJ2-1 TRBV5-5 TRBD2 CASSTLAGGPSNEQFF TGTGCCAGCAGCACCTTAGCGGGAGGGCCATCCAATGAGCAGTTCTTC